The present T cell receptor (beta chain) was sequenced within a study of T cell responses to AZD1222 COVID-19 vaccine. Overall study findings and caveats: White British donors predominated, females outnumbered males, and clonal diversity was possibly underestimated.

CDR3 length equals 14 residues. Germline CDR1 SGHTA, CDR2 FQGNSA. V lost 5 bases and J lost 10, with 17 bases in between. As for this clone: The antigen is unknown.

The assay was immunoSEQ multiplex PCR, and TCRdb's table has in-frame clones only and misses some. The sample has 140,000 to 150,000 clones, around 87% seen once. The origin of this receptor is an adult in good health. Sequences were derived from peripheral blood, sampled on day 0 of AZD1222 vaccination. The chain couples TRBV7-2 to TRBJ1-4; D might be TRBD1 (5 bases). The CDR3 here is CASSRDRRSGKLFF. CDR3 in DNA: TGTGCCAGCAGCAGGGACCGCCGCTCAGGAAAACTGTTTTTT.